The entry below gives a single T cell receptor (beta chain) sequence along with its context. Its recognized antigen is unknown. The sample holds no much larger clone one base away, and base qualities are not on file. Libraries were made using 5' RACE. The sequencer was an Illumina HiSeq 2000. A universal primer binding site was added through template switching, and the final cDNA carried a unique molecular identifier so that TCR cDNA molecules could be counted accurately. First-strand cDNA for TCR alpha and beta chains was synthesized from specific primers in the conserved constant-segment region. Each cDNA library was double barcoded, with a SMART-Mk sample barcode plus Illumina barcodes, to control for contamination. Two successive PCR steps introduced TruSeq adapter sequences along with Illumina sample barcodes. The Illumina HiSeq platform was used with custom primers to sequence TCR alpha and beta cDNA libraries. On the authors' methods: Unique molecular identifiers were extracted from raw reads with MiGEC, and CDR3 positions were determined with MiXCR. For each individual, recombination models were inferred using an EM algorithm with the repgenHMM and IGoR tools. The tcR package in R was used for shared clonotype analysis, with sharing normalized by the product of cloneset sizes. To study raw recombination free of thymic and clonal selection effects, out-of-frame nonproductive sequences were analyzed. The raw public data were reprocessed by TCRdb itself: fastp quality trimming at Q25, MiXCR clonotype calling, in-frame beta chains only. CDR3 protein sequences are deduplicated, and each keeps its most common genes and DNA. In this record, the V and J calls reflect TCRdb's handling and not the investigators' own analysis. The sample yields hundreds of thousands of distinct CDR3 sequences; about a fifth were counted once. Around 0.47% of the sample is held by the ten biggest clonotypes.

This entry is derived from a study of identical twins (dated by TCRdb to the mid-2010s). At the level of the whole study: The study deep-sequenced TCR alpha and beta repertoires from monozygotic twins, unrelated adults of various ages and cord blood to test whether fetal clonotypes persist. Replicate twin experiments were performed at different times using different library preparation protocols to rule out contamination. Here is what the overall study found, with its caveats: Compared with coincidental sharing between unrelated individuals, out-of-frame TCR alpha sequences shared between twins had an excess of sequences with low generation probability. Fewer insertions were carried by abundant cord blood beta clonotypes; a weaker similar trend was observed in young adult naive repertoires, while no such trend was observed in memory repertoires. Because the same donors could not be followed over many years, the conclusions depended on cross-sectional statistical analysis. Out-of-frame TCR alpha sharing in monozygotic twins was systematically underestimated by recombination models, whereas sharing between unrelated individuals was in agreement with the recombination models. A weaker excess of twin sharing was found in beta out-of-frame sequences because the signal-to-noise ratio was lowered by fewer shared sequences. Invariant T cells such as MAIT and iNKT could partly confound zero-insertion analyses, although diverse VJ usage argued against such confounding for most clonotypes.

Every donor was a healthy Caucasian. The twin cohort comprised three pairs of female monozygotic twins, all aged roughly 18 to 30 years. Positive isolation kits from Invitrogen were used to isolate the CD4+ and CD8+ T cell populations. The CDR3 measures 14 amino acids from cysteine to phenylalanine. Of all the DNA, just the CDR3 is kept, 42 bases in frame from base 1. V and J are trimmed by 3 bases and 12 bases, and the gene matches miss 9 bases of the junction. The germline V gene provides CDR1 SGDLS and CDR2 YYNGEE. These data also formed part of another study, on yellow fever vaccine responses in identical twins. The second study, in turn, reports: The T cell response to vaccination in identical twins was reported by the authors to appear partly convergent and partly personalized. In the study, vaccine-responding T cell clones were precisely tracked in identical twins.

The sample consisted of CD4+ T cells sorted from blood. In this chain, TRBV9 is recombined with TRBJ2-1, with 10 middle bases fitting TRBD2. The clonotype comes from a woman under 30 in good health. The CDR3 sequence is CASSALAGDPGQFF. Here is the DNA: TGTGCCAGCAGCGCGCTAGCGGGGGATCCTGGGCAGTTCTTC.